This TCR beta chain was observed in a study of tumor-infiltrating lymphocytes in primary liver carcinoma. Points from the study as a whole: The proportion of top clones found throughout all five tumor regions was only about 7.5-24%.

Production of TCR beta cDNA used around 0.45 ug total RNA together with a constant-region primer. Three nested multiplex PCR rounds, a slightly modified ARM-PCR, produced the libraries for TCR beta. A C-beta reverse primer was combined with TRBV1-TRBV30 forward primers in the first two PCR rounds, and each round had 9 to 10 cycles. MiXCR was run by TCRdb on the multiplex PCR reads, yielding one entry per CDR3 protein. The data hold 65,000 to 80,000 distinct CDR3 sequences, with over 60% observed a single time. Co-extraction of RNA and DNA was performed on about 18-33 mg of unsorted bulk tissue. J lost 6 bases, V lost 3 bases, and 1 base had no gene match. The CDR3 covers 15 residues. Germline V gives CDR1 MRHNA, CDR2 SNTAGT. This clonotype was counted many times. Antigen unknown.

Material: liver tumor tissue from sampling region 4. As to subset: tumor region T4, right-lateral pole. The chain is built from TRBV6-4 and TRBJ2-1; 14 bases align to TRBD2. The receptor was derived from a man aged 40-49 years with primary liver carcinoma and hepatitis B virus infection. CDR3 protein: CASSEGTSGSNEQFF. For the CDR3, the DNA is TGTGCCAGCAGTGAGGGGACTAGCGGGAGCAATGAGCAGTTCTTC.